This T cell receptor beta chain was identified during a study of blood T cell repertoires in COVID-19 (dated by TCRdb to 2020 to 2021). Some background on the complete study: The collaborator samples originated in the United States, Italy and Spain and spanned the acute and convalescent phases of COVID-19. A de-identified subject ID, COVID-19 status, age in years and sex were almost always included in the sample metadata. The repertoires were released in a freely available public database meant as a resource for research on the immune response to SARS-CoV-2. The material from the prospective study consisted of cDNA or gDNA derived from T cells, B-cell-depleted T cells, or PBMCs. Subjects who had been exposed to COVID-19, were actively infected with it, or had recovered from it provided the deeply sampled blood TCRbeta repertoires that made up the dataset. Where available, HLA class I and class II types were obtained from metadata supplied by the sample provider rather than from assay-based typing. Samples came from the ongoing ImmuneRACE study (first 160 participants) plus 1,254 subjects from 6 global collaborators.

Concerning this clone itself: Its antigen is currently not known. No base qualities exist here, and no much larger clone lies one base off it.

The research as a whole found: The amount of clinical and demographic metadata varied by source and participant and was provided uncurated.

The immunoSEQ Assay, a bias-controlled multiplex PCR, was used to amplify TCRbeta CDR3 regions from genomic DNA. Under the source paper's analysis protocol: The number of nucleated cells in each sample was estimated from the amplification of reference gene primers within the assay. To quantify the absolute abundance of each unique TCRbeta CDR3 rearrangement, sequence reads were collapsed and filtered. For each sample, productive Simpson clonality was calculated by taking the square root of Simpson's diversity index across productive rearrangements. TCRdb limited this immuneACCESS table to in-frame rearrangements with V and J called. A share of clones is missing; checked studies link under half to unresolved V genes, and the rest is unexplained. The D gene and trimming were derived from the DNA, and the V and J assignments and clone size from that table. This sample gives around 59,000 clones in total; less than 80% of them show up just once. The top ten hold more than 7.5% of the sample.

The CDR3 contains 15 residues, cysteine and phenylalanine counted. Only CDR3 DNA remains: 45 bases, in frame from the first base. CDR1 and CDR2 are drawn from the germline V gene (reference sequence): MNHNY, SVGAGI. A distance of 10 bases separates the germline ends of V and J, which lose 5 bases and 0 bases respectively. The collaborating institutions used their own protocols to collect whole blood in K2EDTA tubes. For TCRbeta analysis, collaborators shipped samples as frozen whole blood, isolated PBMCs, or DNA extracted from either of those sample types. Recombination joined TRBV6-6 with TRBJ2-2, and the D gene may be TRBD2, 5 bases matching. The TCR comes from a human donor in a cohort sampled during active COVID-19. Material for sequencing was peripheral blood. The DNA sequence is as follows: TGTGCCAGCAGTCTAAAGCGGTCGAACACCGGGGAGCTGTTTTTT. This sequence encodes CASSLKRSNTGELFF.